The rows below give T cell receptor beta chains drawn from one sample of a study of blood T cell repertoires in COVID-19. Only in-frame clones appear in the TCRdb table, and some are missing; sequencing was by immunoSEQ multiplex PCR. The sample comprises around 15,000 clones, almost 85% of which are singletons, and around 26% rests with the top ten. The sample consisted of peripheral blood. These receptors originate from a woman in her seventies with active COVID-19. CDR3s include the opening cysteine and the closing phenylalanine or tryptophan. Each record gives: D gene, V gene, clone size, J gene, CDR3 protein, CDR3 DNA. The D gene is left open where the match is weak. Size is omitted from some rows. Given values are once, few, many or a class for expanded clones.

>.|TRBV28|.|TRBJ2-3
CASNLQVSSTDTQYF
TGTGCCAGCAACCTACAGGTCTCAAGCACAGATACGCAGTATTTT
>.|TRBV9|.|TRBJ2-1
CASSVGPLAKNEQFF
TGTGCCAGCAGCGTAGGGCCCCTAGCGAAGAATGAGCAGTTCTTC
>TRBD1|TRBV6-5|.|TRBJ1-2
CASRAGTGGGLGYTF
TGTGCCAGCAGGGCCGGGACAGGGGGCGGCCTTGGCTACACCTTC
>TRBD1|TRBV7-6|.|TRBJ2-3
CASSLDRGFTDTQYF
TGTGCCAGCAGCTTGGACAGGGGCTTCACAGATACGCAGTATTTT
>.|TRBV6-2/TRBV6-3|few|TRBJ1-1
CASSYSTPGTEAFF
TGTGCCAGCAGTTACTCGACGCCAGGGACTGAAGCTTTCTTT
>TRBD2|TRBV25-1|.|TRBJ2-3
CASSALTSGRGPDTQYF
TGTGCCAGCAGTGCTTTAACTAGCGGGAGAGGTCCAGATACGCAGTATTTT
>TRBD2|TRBV27|.|TRBJ2-7
CASSWTGTSGNYEQYF
TGTGCCAGCAGTTGGACCGGGACTAGCGGGAACTACGAGCAGTACTTC
>.|TRBV18|.|TRBJ2-3
CASSLGTSRRSDTQYF
TGTGCCAGCTCACTGGGAACTAGCCGTCGTTCAGATACGCAGTATTTT
>.|TRBV7-8|.|TRBJ1-1
CASSFRENTEAFF
TGTGCCAGCAGCTTTAGAGAGAACACTGAAGCTTTCTTT
>TRBD2|TRBV5-1|.|TRBJ2-5
CASSATGGWETQYF
TGCGCCAGCAGCGCCACGGGGGGATGGGAGACCCAGTACTTC
>.|TRBV29-1|.|TRBJ2-1
CSGGLYNEQFF
TGCAGCGGGGGACTTTACAATGAGCAGTTCTTC
>.|TRBV9|.|TRBJ2-7
CASSVGGSYEQYF
TGTGCCAGCAGCGTAGGTGGCAGCTACGAGCAGTACTTC
>TRBD1|TRBV5-1|once|TRBJ2-1
CASSWATGGSYNEQFF
TGCGCCAGCAGCTGGGCGACAGGGGGCTCCTACAATGAGCAGTTCTTC
>.|TRBV7-6|.|TRBJ2-1
CASSLRPRENEQFF
TGTGCCAGCAGCTTGAGGCCCCGGGAGAATGAGCAGTTCTTC
>.|TRBV6-2/TRBV6-3|few|TRBJ1-2
CASSIGTSGRGYTF
TGTGCCAGCAGTATAGGGACATCCGGAAGGGGCTACACCTTC
>.|TRBV25-1|.|TRBJ2-1
CASSLANEQFF
TGTGCCAGCAGCTTAGCCAATGAGCAGTTCTTC
>TRBD2|TRBV11-3|.|TRBJ2-5
CASSPGGGTQYF
TGTGCCAGCAGCCCAGGCGGGGGGACCCAGTACTTC
>.|TRBV6-1|.|TRBJ1-5
CASSESSEGHQPQHF
TGTGCCAGCAGTGAATCATCGGAAGGACACCAGCCCCAGCATTTT
>TRBD2|TRBV28|.|TRBJ2-7
CATVAASGIDEQYF
TGTGCCACCGTTGCGGCTAGCGGGATCGACGAGCAGTACTTC
>TRBD2|TRBV15|.|TRBJ2-1
CATSRKTSGRVSANEQFF
TGTGCCACCAGCAGAAAAACTAGCGGGAGGGTCTCGGCGAATGAGCAGTTCTTC
>.|TRBV15|.|TRBJ2-7
CATSRSLQVLSQYF
TGTGCCACCAGCAGGAGTTTACAGGTGTTGTCGCAGTACTTC
>TRBD1|TRBV28|.|TRBJ2-7
CASSLLTGGIYEQYF
TGTGCCAGCAGTTTGCTGACAGGGGGCATTTACGAGCAGTACTTC
>TRBD1|TRBV7-9|.|TRBJ2-2
CASTGQGADTGELFF
TGTGCCAGCACTGGACAGGGGGCCGACACCGGGGAGCTGTTTTTT
>.|TRBV5-1|.|TRBJ1-3
CASKLSSGNTIYF
TGCGCCAGCAAGTTGAGCTCTGGAAACACCATATATTTT
>TRBD2|TRBV9|.|TRBJ2-1
CASSSRGGTSVSEQFF
TGTGCCAGCAGCTCCCGGGGGGGGACTAGCGTCTCCGAGCAGTTCTTC
>.|TRBV9|once|TRBJ1-3
CASGNSGGNTIYF
TGTGCCAGCGGAAATTCGGGTGGAAACACCATATATTTT
>TRBD1|TRBV6-5|once|TRBJ1-3
CASSDRGLGDTIYF
TGTGCCAGCAGCGACAGGGGGCTTGGCGACACCATATATTTT
>.|TRBV19|few|TRBJ2-7
CASTAGQKQYF
TGTGCCAGTACCGCCGGACAGAAGCAGTACTTC
>TRBD2|TRBV5-4|.|TRBJ2-2
CASSEWGLAGGGSTGELFF
TGTGCCAGCAGCGAGTGGGGACTAGCGGGAGGGGGCAGCACCGGGGAGCTGTTTTTT
>.|TRBV5-1|.|TRBJ1-5
CASSRQVDQPQHF
TGCGCCAGCAGCAGACAGGTAGATCAGCCCCAGCATTTT
>.|TRBV6-1|.|TRBJ2-7
CASSASPGSRSYEQYF
TGTGCCAGCAGTGCCTCCCCCGGGAGTCGATCCTACGAGCAGTACTTC
>.|TRBV28|.|TRBJ2-1
CASCGGYYNEQFF
TGTGCCAGCTGTGGCGGGTACTACAATGAGCAGTTCTTC
>.|TRBV7-6|.|TRBJ1-3
CASSLGLGLSGNTIYF
TGTGCCAGCAGCTTAGGGCTAGGACTCTCTGGAAACACCATATATTTT
>.|TRBV9|.|TRBJ2-7
CASSVVPGGGEQYF
TGTGCCAGCAGCGTAGTGCCAGGAGGCGGCGAGCAGTACTTC
>TRBD2|TRBV5-8|.|TRBJ2-5
CASSFVGGDLKKTQYF
TGTGCCAGCAGCTTTGTGGGGGGGGACCTTAAAAAGACCCAGTACTTC
>.|TRBV28|medium-sized|TRBJ2-7
CASSRGGPYEQYF
TGTGCCAGCAGTCGCGGTGGCCCCTACGAGCAGTACTTC
>TRBD1|TRBV2|once|TRBJ2-7
CASSTTGTGSTETYEQYF
TGTGCCAGCAGTACAACCGGGACAGGATCGACCGAGACCTACGAGCAGTACTTC
>.|TRBV6-5|.|TRBJ2-3
CASTPGSTSTDTQYF
TGTGCCAGCACCCCCGGGTCCACTAGCACAGATACGCAGTATTTT
>.|TRBV28|.|TRBJ2-1
CASRPMTGRHEQFF
TGTGCCAGCCGTCCGATGACGGGGAGGCATGAGCAGTTCTTC
>.|TRBV5-6|.|TRBJ1-1
CASSGIFGHLNTGAFF
TGTGCCAGCAGCGGGATCTTCGGACACCTTAACACTGGAGCTTTCTTT
>.|TRBV11-2|.|TRBJ1-3
CASSLAGVTGNTIYF
TGTGCCAGCAGCTTAGCAGGTGTTACTGGAAACACCATATATTTT
>.|TRBV1|medium-sized|TRBJ2-1
CTSSQDIGRPSYNEQFF
TGCACCAGCAGCCAAGATATCGGGAGACCTTCCTACAATGAGCAGTTCTTC
>.|TRBV18|.|TRBJ2-7
CASSPAAAASREQYF
TGTGCCAGCTCACCCGCCGCGGCGGCCTCGAGGGAGCAGTACTTC
>TRBD1|TRBV11-3|few|TRBJ2-7
CASSLWDRGYYEQYF
TGTGCCAGCAGCTTATGGGACAGGGGTTACTACGAGCAGTACTTC